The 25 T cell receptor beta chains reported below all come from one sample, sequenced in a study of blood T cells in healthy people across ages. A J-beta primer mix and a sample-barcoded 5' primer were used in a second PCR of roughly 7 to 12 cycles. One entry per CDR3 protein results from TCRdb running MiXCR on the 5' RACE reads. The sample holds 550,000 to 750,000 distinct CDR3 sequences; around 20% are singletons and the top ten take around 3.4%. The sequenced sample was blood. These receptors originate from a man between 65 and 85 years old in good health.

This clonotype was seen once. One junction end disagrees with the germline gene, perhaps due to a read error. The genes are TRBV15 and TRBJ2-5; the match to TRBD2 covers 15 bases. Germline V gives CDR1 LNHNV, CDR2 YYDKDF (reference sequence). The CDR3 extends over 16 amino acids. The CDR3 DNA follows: TGTGTCACCAGCAGGGGACTAGCGGGAGGCAAAGAGACCCAGTACTTC. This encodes CVTSRGLAGGKETQYF.

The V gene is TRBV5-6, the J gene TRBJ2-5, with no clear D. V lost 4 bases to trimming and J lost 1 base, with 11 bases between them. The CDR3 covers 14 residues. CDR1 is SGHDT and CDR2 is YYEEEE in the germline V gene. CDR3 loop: CASSLPVGQETQYF. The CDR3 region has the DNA TGTGCCAGCAGCCTTCCGGTAGGCCAAGAGACCCAGTACTTC.

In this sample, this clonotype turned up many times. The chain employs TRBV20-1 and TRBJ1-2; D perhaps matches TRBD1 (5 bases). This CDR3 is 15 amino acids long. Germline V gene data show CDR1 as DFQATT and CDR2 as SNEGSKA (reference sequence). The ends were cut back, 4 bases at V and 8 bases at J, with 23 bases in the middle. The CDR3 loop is CSATQNLATRGGYTF. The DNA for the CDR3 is TGCAGTGCTACCCAAAATTTGGCAACTAGGGGCGGCTACACCTTC.

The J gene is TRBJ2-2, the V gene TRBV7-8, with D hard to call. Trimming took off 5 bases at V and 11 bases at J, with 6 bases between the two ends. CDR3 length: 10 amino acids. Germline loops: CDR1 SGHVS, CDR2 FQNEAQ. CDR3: CASSRHELFF. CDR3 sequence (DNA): TGTGCCAGCAGCCGTCATGAGCTGTTTTTT.

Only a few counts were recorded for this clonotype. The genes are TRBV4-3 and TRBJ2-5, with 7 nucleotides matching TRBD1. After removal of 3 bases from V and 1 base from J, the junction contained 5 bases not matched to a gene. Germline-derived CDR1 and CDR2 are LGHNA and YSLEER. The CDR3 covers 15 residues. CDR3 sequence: CASSQVQGRQETQYF. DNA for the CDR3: TGCGCCAGCAGCCAGGTACAGGGGCGCCAAGAGACCCAGTACTTC.

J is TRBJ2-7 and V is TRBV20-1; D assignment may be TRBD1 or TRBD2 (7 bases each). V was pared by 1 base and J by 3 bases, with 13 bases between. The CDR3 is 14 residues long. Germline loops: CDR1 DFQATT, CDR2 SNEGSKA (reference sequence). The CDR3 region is CSARGRRGGYEQYF. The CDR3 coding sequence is TGCAGTGCTAGAGGTCGCAGGGGGGGCTACGAGCAGTACTTC.

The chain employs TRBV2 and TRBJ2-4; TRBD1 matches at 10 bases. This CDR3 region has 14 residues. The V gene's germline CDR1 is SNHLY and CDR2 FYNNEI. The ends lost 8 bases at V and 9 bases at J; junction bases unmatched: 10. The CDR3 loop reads CASQDDRGQGIQYF. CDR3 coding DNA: TGTGCCAGCCAAGACGACAGGGGGCAGGGCATTCAGTACTTC. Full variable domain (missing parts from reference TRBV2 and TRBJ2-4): EPEVTQTPSHQVTQMGQEVILRCVPISNHLYFYWYRQILGQKVEFLVSFYNNEISEKSEIFDDQFSVERPDGSNFTLKIRSTKLEDSAMYFCASQDDRGQGIQYFGAGTRLSVL.

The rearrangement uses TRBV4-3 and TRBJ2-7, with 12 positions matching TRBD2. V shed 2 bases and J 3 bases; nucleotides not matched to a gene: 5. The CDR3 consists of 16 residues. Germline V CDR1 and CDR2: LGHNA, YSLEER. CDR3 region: CASSQRLAGEIYEQYF. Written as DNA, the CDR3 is TGCGCCAGCAGCCAAAGACTAGCGGGAGAAATCTACGAGCAGTACTTC.

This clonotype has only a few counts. CDR3 protein: CSANYGETQYF. Written as DNA, the CDR3 is TGCAGTGCTAACTACGGGGAGACCCAGTACTTC. J is TRBJ2-5 and V is TRBV20-1, with D unresolved. Trimming removed 4 bases at V and 5 bases at J, with 8 bases between. Germline loops: CDR1 DFQATT, CDR2 SNEGSKA (reference sequence). The CDR3 contains 11 residues.

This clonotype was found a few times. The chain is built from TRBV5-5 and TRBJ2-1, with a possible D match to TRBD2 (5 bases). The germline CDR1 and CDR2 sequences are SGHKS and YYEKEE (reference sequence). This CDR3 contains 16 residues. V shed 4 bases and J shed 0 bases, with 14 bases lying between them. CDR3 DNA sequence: TGTGCCAGCAGCCTACAGCGGAGTAGCTCCTACAATGAGCAGTTCTTC. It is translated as CASSLQRSSSYNEQFF. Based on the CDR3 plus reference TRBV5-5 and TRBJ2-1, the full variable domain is DAGVTQSPTHLIKTRGQQVTLRCSPISGHKSVSWYQQVLGQGPQFIFQYYEKEERGRGNFPDRFSARQFPNYSSELNVNALLLGDSALYLCASSLQRSSSYNEQFFGPGTRLTVL.

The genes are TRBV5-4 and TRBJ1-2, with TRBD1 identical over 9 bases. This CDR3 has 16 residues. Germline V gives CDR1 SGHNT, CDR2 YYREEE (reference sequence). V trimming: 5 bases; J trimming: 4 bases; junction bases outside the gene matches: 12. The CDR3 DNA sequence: TGTGCCAGCAGATCGGGGCGGGACAGGGTCACCTATGGCTACACCTTC. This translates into CASRSGRDRVTYGYTF.

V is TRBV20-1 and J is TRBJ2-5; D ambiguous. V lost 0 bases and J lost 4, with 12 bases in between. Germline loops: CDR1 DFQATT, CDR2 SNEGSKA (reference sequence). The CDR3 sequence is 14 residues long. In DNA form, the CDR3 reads TGCAGTGCTAGAGACCTTAGACGGATAGAGACCCAGTACTTC. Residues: CSARDLRRIETQYF.

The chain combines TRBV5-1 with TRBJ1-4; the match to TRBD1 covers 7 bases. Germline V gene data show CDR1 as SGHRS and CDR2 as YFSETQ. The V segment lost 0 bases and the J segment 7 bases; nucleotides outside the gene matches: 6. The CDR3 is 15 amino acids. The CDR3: CASSLGGQNLEKLFF. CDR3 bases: TGCGCCAGCAGCTTGGGGGGACAGAATCTTGAAAAACTGTTTTTT.

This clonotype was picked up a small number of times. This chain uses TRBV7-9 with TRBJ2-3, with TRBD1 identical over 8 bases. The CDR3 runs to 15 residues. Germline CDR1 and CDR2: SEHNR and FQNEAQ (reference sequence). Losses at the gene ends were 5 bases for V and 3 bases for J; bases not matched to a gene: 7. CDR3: CASSHGTGETDTQYF. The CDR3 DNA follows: TGTGCCAGCAGCCACGGGACAGGAGAAACAGATACGCAGTATTTT. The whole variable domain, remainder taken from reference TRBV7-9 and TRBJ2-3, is DTGVSQNPRHKITKRGQNVTFRCDPISEHNRLYWYRQTLGQGPEFLTYFQNEAQLEKSRLLSDRFSAERPKGSFSTLEIQRTEQGDSAMYLCASSHGTGETDTQYFGPGTRLTVL.

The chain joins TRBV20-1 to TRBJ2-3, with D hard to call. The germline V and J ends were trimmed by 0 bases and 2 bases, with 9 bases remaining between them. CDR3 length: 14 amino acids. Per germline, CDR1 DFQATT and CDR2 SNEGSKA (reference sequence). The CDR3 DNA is TGCAGTGCTAGAGACTGGGCGAACACAGATACGCAGTATTTT. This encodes CSARDWANTDTQYF.

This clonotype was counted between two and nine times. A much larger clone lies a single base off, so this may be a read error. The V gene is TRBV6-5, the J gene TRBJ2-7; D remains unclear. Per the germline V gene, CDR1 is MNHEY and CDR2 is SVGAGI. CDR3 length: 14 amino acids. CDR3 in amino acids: CASSYSVHPYGQYF. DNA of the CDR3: TGTGCCAGCAGTTACTCGGTCCATCCCTACGGGCAGTACTTC.

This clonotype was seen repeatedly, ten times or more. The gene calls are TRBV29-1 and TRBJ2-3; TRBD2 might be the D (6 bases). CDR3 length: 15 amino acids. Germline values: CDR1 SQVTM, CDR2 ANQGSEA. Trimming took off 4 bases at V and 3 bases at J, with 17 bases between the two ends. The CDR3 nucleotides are TGCAGCGTTGGTGGGGTTTCGGAGGGTACAGATACGCAGTATTTT. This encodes CSVGGVSEGTDTQYF.

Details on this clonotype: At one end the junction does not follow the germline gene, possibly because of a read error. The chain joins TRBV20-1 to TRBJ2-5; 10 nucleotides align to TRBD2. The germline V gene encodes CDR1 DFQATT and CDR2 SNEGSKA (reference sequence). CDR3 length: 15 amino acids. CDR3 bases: TGCAGTGCTAGAGATGACAGCGGGAGGGTAGAGACCCGGTACTTC. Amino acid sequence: CSARDDSGRVETRYF.

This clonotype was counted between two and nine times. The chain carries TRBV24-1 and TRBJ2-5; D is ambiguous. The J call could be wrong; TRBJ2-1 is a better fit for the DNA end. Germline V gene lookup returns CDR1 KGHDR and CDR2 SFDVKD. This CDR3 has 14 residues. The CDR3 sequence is CATSDRITTNEQFF. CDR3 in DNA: TGTGCCACCAGTGATCGGATTACAACGAATGAGCAGTTCTTC.

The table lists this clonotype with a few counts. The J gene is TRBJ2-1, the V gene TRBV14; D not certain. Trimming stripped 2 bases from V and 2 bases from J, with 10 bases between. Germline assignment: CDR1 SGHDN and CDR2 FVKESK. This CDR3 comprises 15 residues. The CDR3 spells CASSQNPGTYNEQFF. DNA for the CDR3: TGTGCCAGCAGCCAAAACCCCGGTACCTACAATGAGCAGTTCTTC.

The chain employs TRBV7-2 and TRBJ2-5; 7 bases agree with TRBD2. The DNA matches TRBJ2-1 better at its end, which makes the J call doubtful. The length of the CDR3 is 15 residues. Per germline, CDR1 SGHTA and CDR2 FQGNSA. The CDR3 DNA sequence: TGTGCCAGCAGCTCTAGCGGATTCGAATACAATGAGCAGTTCTTC. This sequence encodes CASSSSGFEYNEQFF.

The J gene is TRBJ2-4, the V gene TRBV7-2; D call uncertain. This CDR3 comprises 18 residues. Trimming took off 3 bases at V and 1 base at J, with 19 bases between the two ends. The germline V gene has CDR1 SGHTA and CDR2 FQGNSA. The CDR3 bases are TGTGCCAGCAGCTTTCAATCTACGGAAAGCTGGGCCAAAAACATTCAGTACTTC. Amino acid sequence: CASSFQSTESWAKNIQYF.

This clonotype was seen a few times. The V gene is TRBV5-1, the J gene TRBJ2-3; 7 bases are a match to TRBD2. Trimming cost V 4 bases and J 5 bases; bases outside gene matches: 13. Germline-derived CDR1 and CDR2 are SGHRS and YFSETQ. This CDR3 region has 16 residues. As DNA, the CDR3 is TGCGCCAGCAGCCCCACCGGGCGGGAGTCGATAGATACGCAGTATTTT. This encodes CASSPTGRESIDTQYF.

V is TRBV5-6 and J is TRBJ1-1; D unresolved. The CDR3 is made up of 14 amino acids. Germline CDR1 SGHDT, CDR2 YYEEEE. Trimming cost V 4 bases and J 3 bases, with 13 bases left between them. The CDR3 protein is CASSQDDGYTEAFF. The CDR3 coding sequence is TGTGCCAGCAGCCAAGATGACGGCTACACTGAAGCTTTCTTT.

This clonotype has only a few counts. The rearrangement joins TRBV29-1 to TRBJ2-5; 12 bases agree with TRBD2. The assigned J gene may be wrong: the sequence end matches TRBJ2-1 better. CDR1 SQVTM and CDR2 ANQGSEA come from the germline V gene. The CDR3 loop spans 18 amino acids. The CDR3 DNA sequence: TGCAGCATGGTCCGGACTAGCGGGACCTACTCCTCCTACAATGAGCAGTTCTTC. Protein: CSMVRTSGTYSSYNEQFF.